The clone carrying this T cell receptor beta chain was seen many times. What it binds is not known. These data are taken from a study of response to subunit inactivated influenza vaccine. One entry per CDR3 protein results from TCRdb running MiXCR on the RT-PCR reads. The sample records around 530,000 distinct CDR3 sequences, about 12% being singletons. General observations from the study: That few new T cells are recruited by each seasonal influenza vaccination was the authors' suggestion.

The TCR was taken from a man in his forties or fifties who received an inactivated influenza vaccine. Material: PBMCs from blood, obtained on the day of vaccination.

The CDR3 spells CASSYLGNTEAFF. The DNA of the CDR3 is TGTGCCAGCAGTTACTTGGGGAACACTGAAGCTTTCTTT. The chain carries TRBV6-5 and TRBJ1-1; D is unresolved. The CDR3 has 13 amino acids. V was trimmed by 1 base and J by 1 base, leaving 4 bases between them. In germline, CDR1 is MNHEY, CDR2 SVGAGI.